This T cell receptor beta chain stems from a study of OX40 agonist ivuxolimab in advanced cancers. Turning to the study itself: The drug used for patients, ivuxolimab, was an agonistic anti-OX40 (CD134) antibody. Prior anti-PD-1, anti-PD-L1 or anti-CTLA-4 therapy was allowed; approximately 41% had some.

Overall study results and limits: Among some nonresponders, normalized T-cell clonal expansion was also low.

V lost 3 bases, J lost 0 bases, and 8 bases lay in between. The length of the CDR3 is 15 residues. Germline lookup yields CDR1 MNHEY and CDR2 SMNVEV (reference sequence). Anyone with autoimmune disease history or systemic immunosuppression was excluded. The repertoire was sequenced with immunoSEQ multiplex PCR; TCRdb's copy has only in-frame clones and lacks some. In the table there are 60,000 to 75,000 clones, 70% to 90% of which are singletons. A word on this clone: The antigen remains undetermined.

This sequence joins TRBV27 and TRBJ1-4; no definite D call. Sequencing used CD4+ or CD8+ T cells sorted from blood, obtained in a trial of the OX40 agonist ivuxolimab. This clonotype was obtained from an adult with an advanced solid tumor such as melanoma, head and neck, liver or kidney cancer. The CDR3 bases are TGTGCCAGCAGTTTTCGTCTTTCAACTAATGAAAAACTGTTTTTT. Its translation is CASSFRLSTNEKLFF. The full variable domain, in which reference TRBV27 and TRBJ1-4 provide the parts outside the CDR3, is EAQVTQNPRYLITVTGKKLTVTCSQNMNHEYMSWYRQDPGLGLRQIYYSMNVEVTDKGDVPEGYKVSRKEKRNFPLILESPSPNQTSLYFCASSFRLSTNEKLFFGSGTQLSVL.